These 21 T cell receptor beta chains were sequenced from one sample in a study of sequential checkpoint blockade in melanoma. Treatment reported: randomized to nivolumab then ipilimumab (arm A) or the reverse (arm B). TCRdb keeps only in-frame clones here, not all; method: immunoSEQ multiplex PCR. The table records about 2,700 clones, under 25% of them present only once. Specimen: tumor tissue (inferred from file names), collected from a patient given nivolumab and ipilimumab in sequence. The receptors stem from a human donor with melanoma.

V and J are TRBV9 and TRBJ2-7, with D tentatively TRBD1 (6 bases). Germline assignment: CDR1 SGDLS and CDR2 YYNGEE. The CDR3 is made up of 12 amino acids. V was shortened by 5 bases and J by 3 bases, with 9 bases between the two germline ends. CDR3 DNA sequence: TGTGCCAGCAGTGAAGGGGGCTACGAGCAGTACTTC. Translation gives CASSEGGYEQYF.

The chain uses TRBV30 and TRBJ1-2; TRBD1 matches at 8 bases. This CDR3 contains 12 residues. CDR1 and CDR2 from the germline V gene are GTSNPN and SVGIG (reference sequence). V shed 4 bases and J 7 bases; nucleotides not matched to a gene: 5. The CDR3 sequence: CAWTGGQGGYTF. The CDR3, as DNA: TGTGCCTGGACAGGGGGCCAGGGTGGCTACACCTTC.

This clone was observed a few times. The chain employs TRBV30 and TRBJ2-1; TRBD2 agrees at 8 bases. Germline V gene sequence: CDR1 GTSNPN, CDR2 SVGIG (reference sequence). Trimming cost V 0 bases and J 15 bases; bases outside gene matches: 7. CDR3 size: 12 residues. For the CDR3, the DNA is TGTGCCTGGAGTGTAATTGGACTAGCATGGTTCTTC. It codes for CAWSVIGLAWFF.

The sample holds many counts of this clone. V gene TRBV6-8 combines with J gene TRBJ2-4; TRBD1 is a possible D gene (5 bases). The CDR3 has 14 amino acids. V was trimmed by 4 bases and J by 7 bases, leaving 14 bases between them. From germline, CDR1 is MNHGY and CDR2 SAAAGT. In nucleotides, the CDR3 is TGTGCCAGCAGTTCAGGGCCAGGGCTCAACATTCAGTACTTC. Its protein product is CASSSGPGLNIQYF.

V is TRBV19 and J is TRBJ1-1; 10 bases match TRBD1. The CDR3 is 14 residues long. V lost 5 bases, J lost 4 bases, and 4 bases stayed unmatched. Germline V gene data show CDR1 as LNHDA and CDR2 as SQIVND (reference sequence). The CDR3 spells CASSDRGQSTEAFF. The CDR3 DNA is TGTGCCAGTAGTGACAGGGGGCAGAGCACTGAAGCTTTCTTT.

The CDR3 reads CASSSGPYNSPLHF. CDR3 nucleotide sequence: TGTGCCAGCAGTTCGGGACCATATAATTCACCCCTCCACTTT. The chain combines TRBV6-8 with TRBJ1-6, with D possibly being TRBD1 (5 bases). V dropped 4 bases and J dropped 4 bases, with 8 bases sitting between them. This CDR3 is 14 amino acids long. Germline assignment: CDR1 MNHGY and CDR2 SAAAGT.

This clone is classed as medium-sized. The CDR3 reads CASRSTDKFEAFF. CDR3 DNA: TGTGCCAGCAGATCGACAGATAAGTTTGAAGCTTTCTTT. The chain employs TRBV6-8 and TRBJ1-1, with TRBD1 as a possible D gene (5 bases). In germline, CDR1 is MNHGY, CDR2 SAAAGT. This CDR3 comprises 13 residues. With 6 bases removed from V and 7 bases from J, the gap between germline ends came to 15 bases.

This clone has ten or more counts. The gene calls are TRBV11-3 and TRBJ2-5; possible D gene TRBD2, 5 bases. Germline V lookup: CDR1 SGHNT, CDR2 YENEEA. V was pared by 1 base and J by 2 bases, with 23 bases between. This CDR3 contains 19 residues. CDR3 sequence (DNA): TGTGCCAGCAGCTTAGTTTCCCTAGCTCCCTTAGATCAACAAGAGACCCAGTACTTC. The encoded protein is CASSLVSLAPLDQQETQYF. The full variable domain, in which reference TRBV11-3 and TRBJ2-5 provide the parts outside the CDR3, is EAGVVQSPRYKIIEKKQPVAFWCNPISGHNTLYWYLQNLGQGPELLIRYENEEAVDDSQLPKDRFSAERLKGVDSTLKIQPAELGDSAVYLCASSLVSLAPLDQQETQYFGPGTRLLVL.

In this sample, this clone is medium-sized. The chain joins TRBV6-8 to TRBJ2-5; D is uncertain. Trimming pared 5 bases from V and 5 bases from J, leaving 15 bases between. Germline CDR1 MNHGY, CDR2 SAAAGT. CDR3 length equals 14 residues. CDR3 sequence reads: CASSPLWDWETQYF. DNA for the CDR3: TGTGCCAGCAGTCCATTATGGGATTGGGAGACCCAGTACTTC.

V usage is TRBV12-5 and J usage is TRBJ2-5; D uncertain. Germline V gives CDR1 LGHNT, CDR2 FRNRAP. V was pared by 3 bases and J by 4 bases, with 3 bases between. The CDR3 spans 11 residues. The CDR3 DNA sequence: TGTGCTAGTGGTTTAGGAGAGACCCAGTACTTC. Translating it yields CASGLGETQYF.

The V and J genes are TRBV6-8 and TRBJ1-1; D gene uncertain. This CDR3 is 14 amino acids long. Germline lookup yields CDR1 MNHGY and CDR2 SAAAGT. The V gene lost 6 bases and the J gene lost 1 base, with 12 bases spanning the gap. The CDR3 region has the DNA TGTGCCAGCAGCCCGAAAACAGAGAACACTGAAGCTTTCTTT. The encoded protein is CASSPKTENTEAFF.

The rearrangement joins TRBV30 to TRBJ2-3; TRBD1 might be the D (6 bases). V lost 2 bases and J 2 bases, leaving 11 bases between the germline ends. The germline CDR1 and CDR2 sequences are GTSNPN and SVGIG (reference sequence). The CDR3 extends over 14 amino acids. CDR3 protein: CAWSPGQHTDTQYF. The CDR3 region has the DNA TGTGCCTGGAGTCCAGGACAGCACACAGATACGCAGTATTTT.

This clone came up many times. The chain is built from TRBV11-3 and TRBJ2-5, with TRBD2 matching over 9 bases. With 3 bases clipped from V and 5 bases from J, the junction kept 16 bases outside the gene matches. The CDR3 runs 18 residues. CDR1 is SGHNT and CDR2 is YENEEA in the germline V gene. The CDR3 sequence: CASSLAGLAGSLGETQYF. The CDR3 DNA follows: TGTGCCAGCAGCTTGGCTGGTCTAGCGGGGTCCTTGGGGGAGACCCAGTACTTC. The full variable domain, its missing parts supplied by reference TRBV11-3 and TRBJ2-5, is EAGVVQSPRYKIIEKKQPVAFWCNPISGHNTLYWYLQNLGQGPELLIRYENEEAVDDSQLPKDRFSAERLKGVDSTLKIQPAELGDSAVYLCASSLAGLAGSLGETQYFGPGTRLLVL.

This clone is large in the sample. V and J are TRBV19 and TRBJ2-2; D may be TRBD2 (5 bases). This CDR3 is built from 13 residues. Germline CDR1 and CDR2: LNHDA and SQIVND (reference sequence). The V gene lost 8 bases and the J gene lost 5 bases, with 12 bases spanning the gap. CDR3 loop: CASQRRGTGELFF. As DNA, the CDR3 is TGTGCCAGTCAGCGACGGGGTACCGGGGAGCTGTTTTTT.

There are many counts of this clone. This chain joins TRBV2 and TRBJ1-6, with D unclear. The CDR3 extends over 14 amino acids. Trimming took off 5 bases at V and 10 bases at J, with 15 bases between the two ends. Germline V gene lookup returns CDR1 SNHLY and CDR2 FYNNEI. The CDR3 DNA is TGTGCCAGCAGTTACGAGGGCTTTGGGTCACCCCTCCACTTT. This sequence encodes CASSYEGFGSPLHF. The full variable domain, with the rest looked up from reference TRBV2 and TRBJ1-6, is EPEVTQTPSHQVTQMGQEVILRCVPISNHLYFYWYRQILGQKVEFLVSFYNNEISEKSEIFDDQFSVERPDGSNFTLKIRSTKLEDSAMYFCASSYEGFGSPLHFGNGTRLTVT.

The chain joins TRBV23-1 to TRBJ2-1; 8 bases fit TRBD1. TRBV23-1 qualifies as an ORF whose function is uncertain. J was trimmed by 10 bases and V by 6 bases; bases with no gene match: 20. The CDR3 loop spans 17 amino acids. CDR3 sequence (DNA): TGCGCCAGCAGCCTAGGGAATGACAGGGGCCCCCCTCGGGAGCAGTTCTTC. This codes for CASSLGNDRGPPREQFF.

This chain links TRBV19 with TRBJ1-2, with D perhaps TRBD1 (5 bases). The germline CDR1 and CDR2 sequences are LNHDA and SQIVND (reference sequence). Trimming stripped 4 bases from V and 3 bases from J, with 12 bases between. The CDR3 has 14 amino acids. CDR3 amino acids: CASSKFAGYYGYTF. The CDR3 bases are TGTGCCAGTAGTAAATTCGCAGGGTACTATGGCTACACCTTC.

This clone was counted at least ten times. The rearrangement joins TRBV11-3 to TRBJ2-7; a weak D match, TRBD1 (5 bases). Per the germline V gene, CDR1 is SGHNT and CDR2 is YENEEA. The length of the CDR3 is 15 residues. Trimming removed 3 bases at V and 3 bases at J, with 15 bases between. The CDR3 is CASSLLGAQDYEQYF. The DNA of the CDR3 is TGTGCCAGCAGCTTGCTTGGGGCGCAGGACTACGAGCAGTACTTC. The variable domain in full, completed from reference TRBV11-3 and TRBJ2-7, reads EAGVVQSPRYKIIEKKQPVAFWCNPISGHNTLYWYLQNLGQGPELLIRYENEEAVDDSQLPKDRFSAERLKGVDSTLKIQPAELGDSAVYLCASSLLGAQDYEQYFGPGTRLTVT.

The gene calls are TRBV28 and TRBJ2-7, with 7 bases identical to TRBD1. Germline values: CDR1 MDHEN, CDR2 SYDVKM. This CDR3 spans 12 amino acids. With V trimmed by 10 bases and J by 4 bases, 7 bases remained unmatched. CDR3 residues: CATRGGVYEQYF. CDR3 in DNA: TGTGCCACCCGAGGGGGCGTTTACGAGCAGTACTTC. The full variable domain, with the rest looked up from reference TRBV28 and TRBJ2-7, is DVKVTQSSRYLVKRTGEKVFLECVQDMDHENMFWYRQDPGLGLRLIYFSYDVKMKEKGDIPEGYSVSREKKERFSLILESASTNQTSMYLCATRGGVYEQYFGPGTRLTVT.

This clone was seen only a few times. The V gene is TRBV15, the J gene TRBJ2-1; unclear D gene. CDR1 and CDR2 from the germline V gene are LNHNV and YYDKDF (reference sequence). The CDR3 runs 16 residues. V gave up 4 bases and J gave up 0 bases, with 13 bases separating them. CDR3 in amino acids: CATSTSSGSSYNEQFF. The CDR3 DNA is TGTGCCACCAGCACCTCCTCAGGCAGCTCCTACAATGAGCAGTTCTTC.

The chain couples TRBV19 to TRBJ2-3; 9 bases fit TRBD2. Germline V gene data show CDR1 as LNHDA and CDR2 as SQIVND (reference sequence). Unmatched junction bases numbered 11, after V lost 7 bases and J lost 6 bases. This CDR3 region has 15 residues. Here the CDR3 reads CASTRTSDSVDTQYF. The CDR3 DNA reads TGTGCCAGTACCAGGACTAGCGATTCCGTCGATACGCAGTATTTT.